The clone carrying this T cell receptor (beta chain) showed up many times. Its target is unknown. This CDR3 spans 15 amino acids. The V segment lost 6 bases and the J segment 6 bases; nucleotides outside the gene matches: 7. The sample is drawn from a study of response to subunit inactivated influenza vaccine. Study conclusions and caveats: Researchers suggested that each seasonal influenza vaccination recruits few new T cells.

TCRdb analysed the RT-PCR reads with MiXCR anew, one entry per CDR3 protein. Of about 240,000 distinct CDR3 sequences listed, 12% were seen once; the top ten hold 7.8%. This receptor was taken from a man aged 45 to 65 who received an inactivated influenza vaccine. The chain combines TRBV12-3 or TRBV12-4 with TRBJ2-1; 11 nucleotides match TRBD2. The sample consisted of non-naive T cells sorted from PBMCs, taken approximately 15 days before vaccination. CDR3 amino acids: CASSPQLAGVNEQFF. For the CDR3, the DNA is TGTGCCAGCAGCCCCCAACTAGCGGGAGTCAATGAGCAGTTCTTC.